The entry below describes one T cell receptor (beta chain). Its matching antigen is unknown. The CDR3 covers 15 residues. After removal of 6 bases from V and 0 bases from J, the junction contained 7 bases not matched to a gene. The sample originates from a study of molecular identifiers for immune sequencing clone quantification. TCRdb independently ran MiXCR on the PCR reads; one entry per CDR3 protein. The sample holds about 500,000 distinct CDR3 sequences, about 20% seen once. Using 10%, 30% or 50% RNA, naive CD8 libraries were derived from roughly 20,000 to 1,000,000 sorted cells. Notes on the study in general: Reportedly, one cell's Jurkat TCR RNA was detected within 1,100,000 naive CD8 cells.

Input material: naive CD8+ T cells from blood, with Jurkat cell RNA spiked in. Sample subset: FACS-sorted CD8+CD4-CCR7+CD45RA+ naive T cells. V usage is TRBV12-3 or TRBV12-4 and J usage is TRBJ2-5, with 7 bases lining up with TRBD2. The sequence was collected from a human donor in good health. Some libraries in this study had Jurkat cell RNA spiked in. The DNA of the CDR3 is TGTGCCAGCAGCCATGAGGGAGGGCACCAAGAGACCCAGTACTTC. Protein sequence: CASSHEGGHQETQYF.